Below, 2 T cell receptor beta chains from the same sample are listed, as sequenced in a study of blood T cells in healthy people across ages. PCR was performed a second time for roughly 7 to 12 cycles using a sample-barcoded 5' primer and a J-beta primer mix. A single record per CDR3 protein comes from TCRdb applying MiXCR to the 5' RACE reads. The repertoire holds fewer than 650,000 distinct CDR3 sequences, about 25% seen once, with approximately 3.3% in the top ten. These same data were also listed under a study on T cells of mothers and their children.

What was sequenced was blood. These receptors were taken from a boy younger than 10 in good health.

This chain links TRBV2 with TRBJ2-2; the match to TRBD1 covers 9 bases. The CDR3 runs 14 residues. CDR1 and CDR2 from the germline V gene are SNHLY and FYNNEI. Unmatched junction bases numbered 1, after V lost 6 bases and J lost 2 bases. The CDR3 DNA sequence: TGTGCCAGCAGGGGACAGGGAAACACCGGGGAGCTGTTTTTT. The encoded protein is CASRGQGNTGELFF.

This clonotype appeared many times. This chain uses TRBV29-1 with TRBJ1-2, with TRBD1 as a possible D gene (5 bases). This CDR3 comprises 12 residues. From germline, CDR1 is SQVTM and CDR2 ANQGSEA. Trimming removed 6 bases at V and 12 bases at J, with 20 bases between. CDR3 bases: TGCAGCGTGGGGCAGGGTCCGAAGATCGACACCTTC. This sequence encodes CSVGQGPKIDTF.